This note documents a single T cell receptor beta chain sequence. The data stem from a study of T cells in Graves' hyperthyroidism and ophthalmopathy. Amplified TCR beta CDR3 regions came from RNA transcripts. The HTBI primer set was used in a first-round RT-PCR of the TCR CDR3. Via MiXCR, TCRdb re-called the multiplex PCR reads, giving one row per CDR3 protein. The data show roughly 350,000 distinct CDR3 sequences, about 15% seen once. The CDR3 length is 15 residues. Germline V CDR1 and CDR2: KGHDR, SFDVKD. V lost 4 bases and J lost 7; bases outside the gene matches: 6. This clonotype was obtained from a woman younger than 45 with Graves' hyperthyroidism. The sequencing sample was made of blood. The rearrangement uses TRBV24-1 and TRBJ2-1; 10 bases fit TRBD2. The CDR3 DNA reads TGTGCCACCAGTGACCAGCGGGAGGGCCGGAATGAGCAGTTCTTC. Its protein product is CATSDQREGRNEQFF.